The rows below give T cell receptor beta chains drawn from one sample of a study of cytomegalovirus exposure and HLA in healthy donors. TCRdb's copy holds only in-frame clones and misses some; the assay was immunoSEQ multiplex PCR. In the table there are around 19,000 clones, roughly 80% of which are singletons. The sequencing sample was made of PBMCs. These receptors all come from a human donor in good health. CDR3s include the opening cysteine and the closing phenylalanine or tryptophan. A D gene is named only where the DNA matches it firmly. Size values are once, few and many counts, or a class for expanded clones, and some rows have none.

TRBV27	TRBD1	TRBJ1-2	-	TGTGCCAGCAGTTTATCCGGTGGACAGGCGTTTAACTATGGCTACACCTTC	CASSLSGGQAFNYGYTF
TRBV7-6	-	TRBJ2-2	once	TGTGCCAGCAGCCCCCCGGGACTTGCCACCGGGGAGCTGTTTTTT	CASSPPGLATGELFF
TRBV11-2	-	TRBJ2-7	-	TGTGCCAGCAGCTCGTACATAACCTCCTACGAGCAGTACTTC	CASSSYITSYEQYF
TRBV7-9	-	TRBJ1-2	-	TGTGCCAGCAGCTCTATGGGGGGATACTATGGCTACACCTTC	CASSSMGGYYGYTF
TRBV10-3	-	TRBJ1-3	-	TGTGCCATCAGTGAGTCGGGGAGGCGGAGCTCTGGAAACACCATATATTTT	CAISESGRRSSGNTIYF
TRBV9	-	TRBJ1-2	-	TGTGCCAGCAGCGTAGGGCGTGACCCCCGGAGGCACTATGGCTACACCTTC	CASSVGRDPRRHYGYTF
TRBV7-6	-	TRBJ2-3	-	TGTGCCAGCAGCTTGAGAGCTGATTATCCTTGGACAGATACGCAGTATTTT	CASSLRADYPWTDTQYF
TRBV19	-	TRBJ2-2	-	TGTGCCAGTAGTTCGGCAGGGTCCACCGGGGAGCTGTTTTTT	CASSSAGSTGELFF
TRBV16	TRBD1	TRBJ1-5	-	TGTGCCAGCAGCCAAGACAGGGGTAATCAGCCCCAGCATTTT	CASSQDRGNQPQHF
TRBV6-5	-	TRBJ1-1	-	TGTGCCAGCAGTTACGGTAGGGGGACTGAAGCTTTCTTT	CASSYGRGTEAFF
TRBV19	-	TRBJ1-5	-	TGTGCCAGTAGGCGGGGCTCGGGCAATCAGCCCCAGCATTTT	CASRRGSGNQPQHF
TRBV2	-	TRBJ1-6	-	TGTGCCAGCAGTGAAAGTCGGGGGTGGTATTCACCCCTCCACTTT	CASSESRGWYSPLHF
TRBV7-6	-	TRBJ1-3	-	TGTGCCAGCAGCTTAGGGTCGACTCTAGGAAACACCATATATTTT	CASSLGSTLGNTIYF
TRBV29-1	TRBD1	TRBJ2-7	-	TGCAGCGTTGTAGGACAGGGGGACGAGCAGTACTTC	CSVVGQGDEQYF
TRBV6-1	TRBD1	TRBJ2-7	once	TGTGCCAGCAGTGGAAGGGGACAGGGAAACGAGCAGTACTTC	CASSGRGQGNEQYF
TRBV19	TRBD1	TRBJ1-2	-	TGTGCCAGTACCCCAGGGGACAGCTCGAACTATGGCTACACCTTC	CASTPGDSSNYGYTF
TRBV6-1	TRBD2	TRBJ2-1	once	TGTGCCAGCAGTGAAGGGGTGGGGGTAGCGGGACGTCGGGAGCAGTTCTTC	CASSEGVGVAGRREQFF
TRBV19	-	TRBJ2-7	-	TGTGCCAGTAGAAGGGGGGGAAGCTCCTACGAGCAGTACTTC	CASRRGGSSYEQYF
TRBV7-3	-	TRBJ2-3	-	TGTGCCAGCAGCCCACGGGGGCGGGGGTTTTCGGATACGCAGTATTTT	CASSPRGRGFSDTQYF
TRBV5-5	-	TRBJ1-4	-	TGTGCCAGCGCAAGGGGTGGGGAAAAACTGTTTTTT	CASARGGEKLFF
TRBV7-6	TRBD2	TRBJ2-1	few	TGTGCCAGCAGCTTAGTTAGCGGGGATACGTACAATGAGCAGTTCTTC	CASSLVSGDTYNEQFF
TRBV9	-	TRBJ1-2	-	TGTGCCAGCAGCGTAGTTTCAGGGGATTCGGGCTACACCTTC	CASSVVSGDSGYTF
TRBV6-6	TRBD2	TRBJ2-4	-	TGTGCCAGCAGTTCGCTAGCGGGGGGGAACATTCAGTACTTC	CASSSLAGGNIQYF
TRBV5-1	-	TRBJ1-1	-	TGCGCCAGCAGCTGGGGGGGTGGGAATCTGGCTGAAGCTTTCTTT	CASSWGGGNLAEAFF
TRBV9	TRBD1	TRBJ1-2	-	TGTGCCAGCAGCCCCATGACAGGGAATGCCTATGGCTACACCTTC	CASSPMTGNAYGYTF
TRBV4-3	-	TRBJ2-7	-	TGCGCCAGCAGCCAAGCCAGGGGAGGGACCTACGAGCAGTACTTC	CASSQARGGTYEQYF
TRBV19	-	TRBJ2-1	-	TGTGCCAGTAGTATAACCGGACTCCGCAATGAGCAGTTCTTC	CASSITGLRNEQFF
TRBV29-1	TRBD2	TRBJ2-1	large	TGCAGCGTTTCGGGACTAGCGGGAGTGGTTAATGAGCAGTTCTTC	CSVSGLAGVVNEQFF
TRBV7-2	-	TRBJ2-7	-	TGTGCCAGCAGCCGGACAGGAGGGTCCTCCGAGCAGTACTTC	CASSRTGGSSEQYF
TRBV27	-	TRBJ2-7	-	TGTGCCAGCAGTTTTGCCCCGGGAGTGGGAGAGCAGTACTTC	CASSFAPGVGEQYF
TRBV30	-	TRBJ1-5	-	TGTGCCTGGAGTCGACAAACCGGACAGCCCCAGCATTTT	CAWSRQTGQPQHF
TRBV4-2	-	TRBJ1-3	-	TGTGCCAGCAGCCAGGGACTGCCTCCTCGGGACACCATATATTTT	CASSQGLPPRDTIYF
TRBV9	TRBD1	TRBJ2-6	-	TGTGCCAGCAGCGCACAGGGGTCTGGGGCCAACGTCCTGACTTTC	CASSAQGSGANVLTF
TRBV28	-	TRBJ2-1	-	TGTGCCAGCAGCTCGCTGGGGGCAGGCAATGAGCAGTTCTTC	CASSSLGAGNEQFF
TRBV18	-	TRBJ2-7	-	TGTGCCAGCTCACTTGAGGGTCCCGGAAAGTACTTC	CASSLEGPGKYF
TRBV7-9	-	TRBJ2-7	-	TGTGCCAGCAGCTTAGCGATGAGAGACGAGCAGTACTTC	CASSLAMRDEQYF
TRBV10-2	-	TRBJ2-5	medium-sized	TGCGCCAGCAGTTTTCCGGGTGAAGAGACCCAGTACTTC	CASSFPGEETQYF
TRBV7-2	TRBD2	TRBJ2-2	-	TGTGCCGGTCGGCCAACGGGGGGGCGGACCGGGGAGCTGTTTTTT	CAGRPTGGRTGELFF
TRBV7-9	-	TRBJ1-2	-	TGTGCCAGCAGCGTAGGGGGGCCCCCGGAAGTTAACTATGGCTACACCTTC	CASSVGGPPEVNYGYTF
TRBV11-2	-	TRBJ1-2	-	TGTGCCAGCAGCTTAGTTCGGGGTCCCTATGGCTACACCTTC	CASSLVRGPYGYTF